This TCR beta chain was documented in a study of blood T cell repertoires in COVID-19. About the study: COVID-19 samples from acute and convalescent phases originated in the United States, Italy and Spain. Sample material is recorded as cDNA or gDNA derived from T cells, B-cell-depleted T cells, or PBMCs.

This CDR3 region has 16 residues. The germline V gene encodes CDR1 MNHEY and CDR2 SVGEGT. The V and J ends lost 4 bases and 0 bases, in that order; junction bases with no gene match: 8. This clone was seen just once. As handled by the study authors: Estimated nucleated cell counts came from reference gene primer amplification. The assay was immunoSEQ multiplex PCR, and TCRdb's table has in-frame clones only and misses some. That table gives V, J and clone size, and the DNA gave D and trimming. There are some 51,000 clones in the sample; roughly 91% occur only once, and about 10% lies in the top ten. The chain couples TRBV6-2 or TRBV6-3 to TRBJ1-1; 7 nucleotides line up with TRBD1. The TCR originated in a man aged 50-59 years with active COVID-19. Specimen: peripheral blood. This chain's CDR3 is CASSSPRDSLNTEAFF. The CDR3 DNA follows: TGTGCCAGCAGTTCCCCAAGGGACAGTTTGAACACTGAAGCTTTCTTT.